This passage covers 20 T cell receptor beta chains from one sample sequenced in a study of T cell responses to AZD1222 COVID-19 vaccine. Method: immunoSEQ multiplex PCR; TCRdb's copy keeps in-frame clones and lacks some. The sample lists 160,000 or so clones; 90% to 95% were seen once. The specimen was peripheral blood, collected 28 days after the second AZD1222 dose. Receptors were obtained from an adult who received the AZD1222 COVID-19 vaccine.

This chain joins TRBV12-3 or TRBV12-4 and TRBJ1-2, with D perhaps TRBD1 (5 bases). The length of the CDR3 is 13 residues. The V end was cut by 2 bases, the J end by 2 bases, with 6 bases between. CDR3 sequence (DNA): TGTGCCAGCAGTTTATCAGGGAACTATGGCTACACCTTC. Its translation: CASSLSGNYGYTF.

This rearrangement joins TRBV12-5 to TRBJ1-4; D is unclear. CDR3 length: 12 residues. Trimming stripped 7 bases from V and 7 bases from J, with 10 bases between. Germline V lookup: CDR1 LGHNT, CDR2 FRNRAP. CDR3 region: CASAPKSEKLFF. The DNA for the CDR3 is TGTGCTAGTGCCCCAAAAAGTGAAAAACTGTTTTTT.

The chain is built from TRBV5-4 and TRBJ2-1; tentatively, D is TRBD2 (6 bases). V was shortened by 4 bases and J by 0 bases, with 14 bases between the two germline ends. CDR3 length: 16 amino acids. The germline CDR1 and CDR2 sequences are SGHNT and YYREEE (reference sequence). CDR3 in amino acids: CASSAGTPSSYNEQFF. Here the CDR3 DNA reads TGTGCCAGCAGCGCAGGGACTCCAAGCTCCTACAATGAGCAGTTCTTC.

The rearrangement uses TRBV5-4 and TRBJ1-2, with D possibly TRBD1 on 5 matching bases. V lost 5 bases to trimming and J lost 5 bases, with 16 bases between them. CDR1 and CDR2 from the germline V gene are SGHNT and YYREEE (reference sequence). The CDR3 covers 14 residues. CDR3 loop: CASRNTGEEYGYTF. CDR3 in DNA: TGTGCCAGCAGAAACACGGGGGAAGAGTATGGCTACACCTTC.

The chain uses TRBV3-1 (or the pseudogene TRBV3-2) and TRBJ2-1; D not certain. The length of the CDR3 is 14 residues. Trimming shortened V by 3 bases and J by 7 bases, and 13 bases separated the two germline ends. Germline CDR1 is LGHDT and CDR2 is YNNKEL (reference sequence). CDR3 residues: CASSQNRVGNEQFF. The DNA of the CDR3 is TGTGCCAGCAGCCAGAACCGGGTGGGGAATGAGCAGTTCTTC.

The V call is TRBV9, the J call TRBJ2-3; either TRBD1 or TRBD2 may fit D (5 bases each). This CDR3 region has 15 residues. Germline CDR1 reads SGDLS; CDR2 reads YYNGEE. Trimming removed 3 bases at V and 3 bases at J, with 14 bases between. The CDR3 protein is CASSAGHGKTDTQYF. CDR3 DNA: TGTGCCAGCAGCGCCGGACACGGGAAAACAGATACGCAGTATTTT. The full variable domain, in which reference TRBV9 and TRBJ2-3 provide the parts outside the CDR3, is DSGVTQTPKHLITATGQRVTLRCSPRSGDLSVYWYQQSLDQGLQFLIQYYNGEERAKGNILERFSAQQFPDLHSELNLSSLELGDSALYFCASSAGHGKTDTQYFGPGTRLTVL.

The CDR3, as DNA: TGTGCCAGCAGCCGGCCAGGGGTCGGAGGAAACACCATATATTTT. It codes for CASSRPGVGGNTIYF. The chain carries TRBV6-2 or TRBV6-3 and TRBJ1-3; maybe TRBD1 (6 bases). The CDR3 covers 15 residues. Trimming pared 6 bases from V and 4 bases from J, leaving 16 bases between. Germline-derived CDR1 and CDR2 are MNHEY and SVGEGT.

This clone was detected only once. The chain combines TRBV2 with TRBJ2-7; tentative D call: TRBD2 (6 bases). Deletions cut 4 bases from V and 3 bases from J, with 13 bases between. This CDR3 region has 14 residues. CDR1 is SNHLY, CDR2 FYNNEI, per germline. DNA of the CDR3: TGTGCCAGCAGTGTGGAGGGAGGCATCTACGAGCAGTACTTC. Encoded protein: CASSVEGGIYEQYF.

Turning to this clone: The sample contains more than one DNA sequence encoding this CDR3. V is TRBV7-9 and J is TRBJ2-6; D is undetermined. Germline-derived CDR1 and CDR2 are SEHNR and FQNEAQ (reference sequence). This CDR3 is 13 amino acids long. V lost 2 bases and J lost 2, with 1 base in between. The CDR3 region is CASSLTGANVLTF. The DNA for the CDR3 is TGTGCCAGCAGCTTAACTGGGGCCAACGTCCTGACTTTC.

The V and J genes are TRBV6-1 and TRBJ1-2, with no clear D. Germline V CDR1 and CDR2: MNHNS, SASEGT. The CDR3 runs to 14 residues. V gave up 2 bases and J gave up 7 bases, with 14 bases separating them. The CDR3 protein is CASSERRAQVGYTF. In DNA, the CDR3 is TGTGCCAGCAGTGAAAGAAGGGCTCAAGTTGGCTACACCTTC.

The chain has TRBV5-4 and TRBJ2-1, with no clear D. V was trimmed by 3 bases and J by 15 bases, leaving 16 bases between them. CDR3 size: 12 residues. Germline V CDR1 and CDR2: SGHNT, YYREEE (reference sequence). This CDR3 is CASSSDAIVWFF. The CDR3 bases are TGTGCCAGCAGCTCGGACGCGATAGTTTGGTTCTTC.

CDR3: CASSGTRDYQPQHF. CDR3 coding DNA: TGCGCCAGCAGTGGTACCAGGGACTACCAGCCCCAGCATTTT. The V and J genes are TRBV10-2 and TRBJ1-5; a weak D match, TRBD1 (5 bases). CDR1 is WSHSY and CDR2 is SAAADI in the germline V gene. V lost 4 bases to trimming and J lost 7 bases, with 14 bases between them. The CDR3 has 14 residues.

This clone was observed a handful of times. The chain is built from TRBV7-6 and TRBJ2-1, with TRBD2 matching over 11 bases. This CDR3 has 16 residues. CDR1 is SGHVS and CDR2 is FNYEAQ in the germline V gene. The V segment lost 5 bases and the J segment 8 bases; nucleotides outside the gene matches: 11. The CDR3 loop is CASSRISGRGKDEQFF. For the CDR3, the DNA is TGTGCCAGCAGCCGGATTAGCGGGAGGGGGAAGGATGAGCAGTTCTTC.

The V and J genes are TRBV28 and TRBJ1-1; D might be TRBD1 (6 bases). Germline loops: CDR1 MDHEN, CDR2 SYDVKM. V lost 1 base and J lost 7, with 7 bases in between. This CDR3 region has 12 residues. CDR3 protein: CASSLLQGEAFF. CDR3 nucleotides: TGTGCCAGCAGTTTATTACAGGGTGAAGCTTTCTTT.

The rearrangement joins TRBV28 to TRBJ1-1, with D unresolved. Germline-derived CDR1 and CDR2 are MDHEN and SYDVKM. The CDR3 is made up of 14 amino acids. Trimming cost V 1 base and J 4 bases, with 10 bases left between them. CDR3 loop: CASSLLKRGTEAFF. CDR3 nucleotide sequence: TGTGCCAGCAGTTTATTGAAGCGGGGCACTGAAGCTTTCTTT.

This clone was observed a single time. The chain combines TRBV5-1 with TRBJ1-1, with D maybe TRBD1 (5 bases). The V and J ends lost 0 bases and 1 base respectively, with 10 bases between them. The CDR3 is made up of 15 amino acids. Germline V gene data show CDR1 as SGHRS and CDR2 as YFSETQ. The CDR3 spells CASSLASGWNTEAFF. The CDR3, as DNA: TGCGCCAGCAGCTTGGCGTCAGGGTGGAACACTGAAGCTTTCTTT.

The chain has TRBV13 and TRBJ2-7; possible D gene TRBD2, 7 bases. The V and J ends lost 4 bases and 7 bases respectively, with 14 bases between them. Germline CDR1 PRHDT, CDR2 FYEKMQ (reference sequence). CDR3 length: 13 amino acids. CDR3 DNA sequence: TGTGCCAGCAGCTGGGGGGGCGCAAGGGAGCAGTACTTC. Its protein is CASSWGGAREQYF.

V gene TRBV10-3 combines with J gene TRBJ1-1; 7 nucleotides match TRBD1. The trim removed 5 bases at V and 0 bases at J, leaving 6 bases unmatched. CDR3 size: 15 residues. Per germline, CDR1 ENHRY and CDR2 SYGVKD. The CDR3 DNA sequence: TGTGCCATCAGTAATCCGGGACAGCTGAACACTGAAGCTTTCTTT. Residues: CAISNPGQLNTEAFF.

V usage is TRBV30 and J usage is TRBJ1-4; 11 bases fit TRBD1. Trimming cost V 1 base and J 3 bases; bases outside gene matches: 4. Germline CDR1 GTSNPN, CDR2 SVGIG (reference sequence). The CDR3 has 16 amino acids. For the CDR3, the DNA is TGTGCCTGGAGTGGGGACAGGGGGACGGCTAATGAAAAACTGTTTTTT. Translating gives CAWSGDRGTANEKLFF.

The chain employs TRBV12-3 or TRBV12-4 and TRBJ1-2; D not certain. The CDR3 consists of 13 residues. Trimming took off 0 bases at V and 9 bases at J, with 11 bases between the two ends. DNA of the CDR3: TGTGCCAGCAGTTTAGCGCTGCAGAGAAGCTACACCTTC. This codes for CASSLALQRSYTF.